What follows are 25 T cell receptor beta chains derived from one specimen sequenced in a study of T cell responses to AZD1222 COVID-19 vaccine. Here immunoSEQ multiplex PCR was the method, and the copy in TCRdb shows in-frame clones only, minus some. The sample has 100,000 or so clones; 80% to 90% are singletons. The material was peripheral blood, obtained 28 days after the second AZD1222 dose. The receptors derive from an adult who received the AZD1222 COVID-19 vaccine.

V usage is TRBV6-5 and J usage is TRBJ2-7; 8 bases match TRBD1. Germline V lookup: CDR1 MNHEY, CDR2 SVGAGI. Germline trimming cut 10 bases from V and 5 bases from J; bases unmatched to any gene: 10. The CDR3 spans 13 residues. The CDR3 sequence is CATRSTGEDEQYF. The CDR3 bases are TGTGCCACCAGATCGACAGGGGAGGACGAGCAGTACTTC.

V usage is TRBV4-3 and J usage is TRBJ1-5; possible D gene TRBD1, 5 bases. CDR1 is LGHNA, CDR2 YSLEER, per germline. Trimming cost V 4 bases and J 7 bases, with 14 bases left between them. This CDR3 has 14 residues. For the CDR3, the DNA is TGCGCCAGCAGCCTAGACAGTACGAAGCAGCCCCAGCATTTT. It encodes CASSLDSTKQPQHF.

The chain carries TRBV5-1 and TRBJ2-7; 9 bases agree with TRBD1. Trimming at V came to 2 bases and at J to 7 bases, leaving 7 bases not matched to a gene. Germline loops: CDR1 SGHRS, CDR2 YFSETQ. This CDR3 contains 14 residues. This chain's CDR3 is CASSLPGQGGEQYF. The CDR3 DNA sequence: TGCGCCAGCAGCTTACCGGGACAGGGAGGGGAGCAGTACTTC.

This clone was detected a few times. The V gene is TRBV25-1, the J gene TRBJ2-4, with a possible D match to TRBD1 (6 bases). Germline V gives CDR1 MGHDK, CDR2 SYGVNS. The V and J ends lost 6 bases and 7 bases respectively, with 16 bases between them. This CDR3 has 14 amino acids. CDR3 loop: CASSEDSLGNIQYF. The CDR3 coding sequence is TGTGCCAGCAGCGAGGACAGTCTTGGCAACATTCAGTACTTC.

The gene calls are TRBV9 and TRBJ2-7, with D possibly being TRBD2 (7 bases). CDR3 size: 16 residues. CDR1 is SGDLS and CDR2 is YYNGEE in the germline V gene. The V end was cut by 0 bases, the J end by 2 bases, with 15 bases between. CDR3 region: CASSVATGGAPYEQYF. The CDR3 DNA reads TGTGCCAGCAGCGTAGCTACGGGGGGCGCCCCCTACGAGCAGTACTTC. The full variable domain, with the rest looked up from reference TRBV9 and TRBJ2-7, is DSGVTQTPKHLITATGQRVTLRCSPRSGDLSVYWYQQSLDQGLQFLIQYYNGEERAKGNILERFSAQQFPDLHSELNLSSLELGDSALYFCASSVATGGAPYEQYFGPGTRLTVT.

This chain joins TRBV30 and TRBJ2-7, with D hard to call. Germline CDR1 reads GTSNPN; CDR2 reads SVGIG (reference sequence). With 1 base removed from V and 3 bases from J, the gap between germline ends came to 4 bases. This CDR3 is 11 amino acids long. Here the CDR3 DNA reads TGTGCCTGGAGTGGAAGCTACGAGCAGTACTTC. This gives the protein CAWSGSYEQYF.

V is TRBV6-5 and J is TRBJ1-2; TRBD1 matches at 10 bases. The CDR3 totals 15 residues. Germline V lookup: CDR1 MNHEY, CDR2 SVGAGI. The V gene end was trimmed by 6 bases and the J gene end by 4 bases; junction bases not matched to a gene: 8. The CDR3 DNA is TGTGCCAGCAGGGCAAGGGACAGGGGCCGCTATGGCTACACCTTC. Its translation: CASRARDRGRYGYTF.

This rearrangement joins TRBV11-3 to TRBJ2-2; D is unclear. Germline V gene sequence: CDR1 SGHNT, CDR2 YENEEA. The CDR3 totals 14 residues. The V end lost 1 base, the J end lost 6 bases, and 9 bases lay between the germline ends. CDR3 residues: CASSLAVGAGELFF. In DNA, the CDR3 is TGTGCCAGCAGCTTAGCGGTTGGCGCCGGGGAGCTGTTTTTT.

V and J are TRBV29-1 and TRBJ2-1; D is unresolved. V was pared by 2 bases and J by 2 bases, with 7 bases between. Per germline, CDR1 SQVTM and CDR2 ANQGSEA. The CDR3 loop spans 13 amino acids. The CDR3 DNA reads TGCAGCGTTGAACAGGCAGCCTACAATGAGCAGTTCTTC. Translation: CSVEQAAYNEQFF.

This chain links TRBV27 with TRBJ2-3, with no clear D. The CDR3 has 13 amino acids. From germline, CDR1 is MNHEY and CDR2 SMNVEV (reference sequence). Trimming took 5 bases from V and 4 from J, leaving 10 bases between them. The CDR3 nucleotides read TGTGCCAGCAGTCCCCGTGGGGCAGATACGCAGTATTTT. It encodes CASSPRGADTQYF.

This sequence joins TRBV7-9 and TRBJ2-2, with D tentatively TRBD1 (6 bases). This CDR3 has 16 amino acids. Germline V CDR1 and CDR2: SEHNR, FQNEAQ (reference sequence). The germline V and J ends were trimmed by 5 bases and 0 bases, with 13 bases remaining between them. Written as DNA, the CDR3 is TGTGCCAGCAGCCCTGTGGGGGCCGCGAACACCGGGGAGCTGTTTTTT. The encoded protein is CASSPVGAANTGELFF.

V and J are TRBV27 and TRBJ1-2, with a weak D call TRBD1 (5 bases). The CDR3 runs to 15 residues. Per germline, CDR1 MNHEY and CDR2 SMNVEV (reference sequence). V was shortened by 5 bases and J by 7 bases, with 20 bases between the two germline ends. CDR3 coding DNA: TGTGCCAGCAGTCTCACCCCATCAGGGCAAGGTGGCTACACCTTC. Translated: CASSLTPSGQGGYTF.

The chain is built from TRBV4-3 and TRBJ2-1; 11 nucleotides align to TRBD2. V shed 3 bases, J shed 5 bases, and the junction held 3 bases outside the gene matches. CDR1 LGHNA and CDR2 YSLEER come from the germline V gene. The CDR3 has 15 residues. The DNA of the CDR3 is TGCGCCAGCAGCCAGGGACTAGCGGCCAACAATGAGCAGTTCTTC. As protein: CASSQGLAANNEQFF.

The chain couples TRBV5-4 to TRBJ2-7, with 7 positions matching TRBD1. The junction had 6 bases not matched to a gene; V was cut back by 4 bases and J by 2 bases. The CDR3 loop spans 14 amino acids. Germline CDR1 and CDR2: SGHNT and YYREEE (reference sequence). CDR3 in amino acids: CASSTRTGPYEQYF. The CDR3 DNA reads as TGTGCCAGCAGCACAAGGACAGGTCCCTACGAGCAGTACTTC.

The chain uses TRBV19 and TRBJ2-1; the match to TRBD2 covers 12 bases. The germline CDR1 and CDR2 sequences are LNHDA and SQIVND (reference sequence). J lost 4 bases, V lost 5 bases, and 9 bases had no gene match. The CDR3 totals 17 residues. The DNA of the CDR3 is TGTGCCAGTAGTCAATCCTTTCTAGCGGGAGGGTACAATGAGCAGTTCTTC. It translates to CASSQSFLAGGYNEQFF.

The rearrangement uses TRBV30 and TRBJ2-7; 11 bases fit TRBD1. This CDR3 is 15 amino acids long. The trim removed 4 bases at V and 7 bases at J, leaving 12 bases unmatched. CDR1 and CDR2 from the germline V gene are GTSNPN and SVGIG (reference sequence). The CDR3 spells CAWTHGQGASWEQYF. The CDR3, as DNA: TGTGCCTGGACCCACGGACAGGGGGCTTCTTGGGAGCAGTACTTC.

V and J are TRBV6-2 or TRBV6-3 and TRBJ2-2; the D call may be TRBD1 or TRBD2 (6 bases each). In germline, CDR1 is MNHEY, CDR2 SVGEGT. The CDR3 is made up of 13 amino acids. Trimming pared 0 bases from V and 14 bases from J, leaving 13 bases between. The CDR3 bases are TGTGCCAGCAGTTACTCCGGGGGCCCTAGCCTGTTTTTT. Protein product: CASSYSGGPSLFF.

The chain carries TRBV29-1 and TRBJ2-5; TRBD1 agrees at 7 bases. The V gene end was trimmed by 6 bases and the J gene end by 0 bases; junction bases not matched to a gene: 25. This CDR3 is 20 amino acids long. Germline loops: CDR1 SQVTM, CDR2 ANQGSEA. The CDR3 loop reads CSVDATRVTGAWGYQETQYF. CDR3 bases: TGCAGCGTAGATGCGACCCGTGTTACAGGGGCCTGGGGGTACCAAGAGACCCAGTACTTC.

The CDR3 spells CASSQNRGLEQPQHF. The CDR3 coding sequence is TGTGCCAGCAGCCAAAACAGGGGGCTAGAACAGCCCCAGCATTTT. The genes are TRBV3-1 (or the pseudogene TRBV3-2) and TRBJ1-5; 9 bases fit TRBD1. This CDR3 spans 15 amino acids. V was pared by 2 bases and J by 7 bases, with 6 bases of the junction left unmatched. Looked up from germline, CDR1 is LGHDT and CDR2 is YNNKEL (reference sequence).

The V and J genes are TRBV6-1 and TRBJ2-3; 8 bases agree with TRBD1. V gave up 3 bases and J gave up 2 bases; unmatched junction bases: 1. Germline CDR1 reads MNHNS; CDR2 reads SASEGT. The CDR3 extends over 14 amino acids. The DNA of the CDR3 is TGTGCCAGCAGTGACAGGGGGCCCACAGATACGCAGTATTTT. Its translation: CASSDRGPTDTQYF.

The chain combines TRBV7-6 with TRBJ1-2; D remains ambiguous. The germline V gene encodes CDR1 SGHVS and CDR2 FNYEAQ. Trimming shortened V by 5 bases and J by 3 bases, and 10 bases separated the two germline ends. The CDR3 loop spans 13 amino acids. CDR3: CASSKDEDYGYTF. The CDR3 DNA reads as TGTGCCAGCAGCAAAGACGAGGACTATGGCTACACCTTC.

The chain carries TRBV28 and TRBJ2-7; the D is unclear. This CDR3 has 16 residues. The germline V gene encodes CDR1 MDHEN and CDR2 SYDVKM. The germline V and J ends were trimmed by 6 bases and 1 base, with 19 bases remaining between them. The CDR3 bases are TGTGCCAGCAGCTCCATACTCTCGGGCCCTTCCTACGAGCAGTACTTC. Translating it yields CASSSILSGPSYEQYF.

V gene TRBV7-3 combines with J gene TRBJ1-5; D gene ambiguous. The V end was cut by 0 bases, the J end by 3 bases, with 3 bases between. Germline lookup yields CDR1 SGHTA and CDR2 FQGTGA. The CDR3 has 13 residues. The CDR3 region is CASSLTLNQPQHF. CDR3 sequence (DNA): TGTGCCAGCAGCTTAACGCTCAATCAGCCCCAGCATTTT.

The rearrangement uses TRBV29-1 and TRBJ2-7; no clear D. Germline CDR1 reads SQVTM; CDR2 reads ANQGSEA. CDR3 size: 12 residues. The ends were cut back, 2 bases at V and 4 bases at J, with 9 bases in the middle. The CDR3 DNA reads TGCAGCGTTGAAACCGGGCCTTACGAGCAGTACTTC. Its protein product is CSVETGPYEQYF.

This chain connects TRBV5-1 to TRBJ2-5; the D call may be TRBD1 or TRBD2 (5 bases each). V lost 3 bases and J 0 bases, leaving 12 bases between the germline ends. CDR1 and CDR2 from the germline V gene are SGHRS and YFSETQ. CDR3 length: 15 amino acids. CDR3 region: CASSSRWGNQETQYF. In DNA, the CDR3 is TGCGCCAGCAGCTCCCGGTGGGGGAACCAAGAGACCCAGTACTTC.